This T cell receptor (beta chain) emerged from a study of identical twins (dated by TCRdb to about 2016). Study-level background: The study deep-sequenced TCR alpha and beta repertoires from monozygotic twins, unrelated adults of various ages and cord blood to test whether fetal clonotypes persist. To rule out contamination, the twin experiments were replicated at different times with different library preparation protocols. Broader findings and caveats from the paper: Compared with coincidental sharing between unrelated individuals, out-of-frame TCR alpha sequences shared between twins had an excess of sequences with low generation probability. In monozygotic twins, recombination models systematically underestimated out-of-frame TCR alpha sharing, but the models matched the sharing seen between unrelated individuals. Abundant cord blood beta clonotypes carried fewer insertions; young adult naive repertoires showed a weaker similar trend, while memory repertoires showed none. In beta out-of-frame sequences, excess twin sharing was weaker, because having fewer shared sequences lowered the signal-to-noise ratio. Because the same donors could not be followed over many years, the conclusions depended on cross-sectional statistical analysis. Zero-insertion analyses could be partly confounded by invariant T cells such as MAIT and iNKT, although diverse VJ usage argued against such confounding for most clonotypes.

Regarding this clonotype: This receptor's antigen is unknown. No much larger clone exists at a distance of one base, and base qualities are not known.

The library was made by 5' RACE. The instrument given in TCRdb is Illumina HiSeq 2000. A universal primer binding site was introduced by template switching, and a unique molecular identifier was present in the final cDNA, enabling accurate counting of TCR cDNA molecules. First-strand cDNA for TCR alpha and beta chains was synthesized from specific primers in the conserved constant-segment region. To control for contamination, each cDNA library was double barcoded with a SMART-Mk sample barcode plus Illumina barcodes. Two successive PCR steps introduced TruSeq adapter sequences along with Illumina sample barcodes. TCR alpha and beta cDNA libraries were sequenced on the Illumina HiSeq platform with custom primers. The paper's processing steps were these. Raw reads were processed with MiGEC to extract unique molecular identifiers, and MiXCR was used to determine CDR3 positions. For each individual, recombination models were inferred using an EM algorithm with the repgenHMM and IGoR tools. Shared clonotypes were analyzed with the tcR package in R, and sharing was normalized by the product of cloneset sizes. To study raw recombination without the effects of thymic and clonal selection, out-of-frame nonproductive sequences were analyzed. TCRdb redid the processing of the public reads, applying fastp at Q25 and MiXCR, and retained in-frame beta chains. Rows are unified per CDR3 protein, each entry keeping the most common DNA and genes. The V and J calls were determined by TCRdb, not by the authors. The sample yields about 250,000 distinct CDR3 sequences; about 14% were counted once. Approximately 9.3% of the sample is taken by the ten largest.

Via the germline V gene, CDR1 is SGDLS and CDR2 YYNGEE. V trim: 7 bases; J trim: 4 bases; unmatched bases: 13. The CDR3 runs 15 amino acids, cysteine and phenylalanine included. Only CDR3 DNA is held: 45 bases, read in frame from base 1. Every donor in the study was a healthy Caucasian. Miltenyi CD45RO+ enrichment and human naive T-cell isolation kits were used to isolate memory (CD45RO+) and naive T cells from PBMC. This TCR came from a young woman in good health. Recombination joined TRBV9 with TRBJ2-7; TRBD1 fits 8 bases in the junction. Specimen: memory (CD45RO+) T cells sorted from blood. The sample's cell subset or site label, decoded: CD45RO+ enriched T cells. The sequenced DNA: TGTGCCAGCGCTCCCGGACAGGGCTTAGGGTACGAGCAGTACTTC. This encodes CASAPGQGLGYEQYF.